The sequence of this T cell receptor (beta chain) was determined in a study of T cell changes during pregnancy in multiple sclerosis. This clone was found once. The CDR3 is 15 residues long. Trimming shortened V by 5 bases and J by 7 bases, and 20 bases separated the two germline ends. Looked up from germline, CDR1 is SGHVS and CDR2 is FNYEAQ. Data came from immunoSEQ multiplex PCR; TCRdb stores just in-frame clones and leaves some out. Of about 57,000 clones listed, more than 85% are singletons. Sequencing was performed on peripheral blood, taken after pregnancy. The sequence came from a female donor in good health, enrolled as a control in a pregnancy study. J is TRBJ1-1 and V is TRBV7-6, with TRBD1 as a possible D gene (5 bases). The CDR3 bases are TGTGCCAGCAGCGGGGGGGAGGACTCAAAGGGTGAAGCTTTCTTT. It encodes CASSGGEDSKGEAFF.